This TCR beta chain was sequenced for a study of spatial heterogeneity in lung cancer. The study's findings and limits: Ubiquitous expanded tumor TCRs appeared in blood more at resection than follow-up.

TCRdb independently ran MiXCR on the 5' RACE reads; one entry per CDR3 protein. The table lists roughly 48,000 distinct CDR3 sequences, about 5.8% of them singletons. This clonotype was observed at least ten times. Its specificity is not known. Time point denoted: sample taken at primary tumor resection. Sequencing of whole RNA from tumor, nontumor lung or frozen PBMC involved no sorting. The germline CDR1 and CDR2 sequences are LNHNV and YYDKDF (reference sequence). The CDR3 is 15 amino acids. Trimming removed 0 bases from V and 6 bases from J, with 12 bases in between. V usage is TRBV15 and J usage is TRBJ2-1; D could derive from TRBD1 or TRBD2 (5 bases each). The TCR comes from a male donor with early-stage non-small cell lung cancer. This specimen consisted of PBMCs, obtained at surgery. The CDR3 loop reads CATSRDLGAGNEQFF. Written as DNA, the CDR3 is TGTGCCACCAGCAGAGATTTAGGGGCGGGCAATGAGCAGTTCTTC.